A selection of T cell receptor beta chains follows, all from one sample in a study of spatial heterogeneity in lung cancer. One entry per CDR3 protein, called by TCRdb with MiXCR from the 5' RACE reads. Among 4,000 to 5,500 distinct CDR3 sequences, around 11% were seen once, and the ten largest hold roughly a quarter. The material was lung tumor tissue, obtained at surgery. The receptor set was obtained from a male donor with early-stage non-small cell lung cancer. Each CDR3 is given with its conserved first and last residue. D genes are given only for firm matches. Expanded clones get a size class; other rows say once, few or many, or leave the size out.

j_gene: TRBJ2-7
abundance: medium-sized
d_gene: -
len: 16
v_gene: TRBV6-2/TRBV6-3
CDR3aa: CASSYEPSGPPREQYF
CDR3nt: TGTGCCAGCAGTTACGAACCCAGCGGACCCCCCCGAGAGCAGTACTTC

j_gene: TRBJ2-7
abundance: many
d_gene: -
len: 13
v_gene: TRBV9
CDR3aa: CASSVNGNYEQYF
CDR3nt: TGTGCCAGCAGCGTAAACGGAAACTACGAGCAGTACTTC

j_gene: TRBJ1-1
abundance: medium-sized
d_gene: -
len: 13
v_gene: TRBV20-1
CDR3aa: CSAPWSANTEAFF
CDR3nt: TGCAGTGCCCCGTGGAGCGCGAACACTGAAGCTTTCTTT

j_gene: TRBJ2-4
abundance: once
d_gene: -
len: 16
v_gene: TRBV6-2/TRBV6-3
CDR3aa: CASSYGDGLAKNIQYF
CDR3nt: TGTGCCAGCAGTTACGGCGACGGTCTAGCCAAAAACATTCAGTACTTC

j_gene: TRBJ2-1
abundance: medium-sized
d_gene: TRBD2
len: 15
v_gene: TRBV28
CDR3aa: CASSVASGGYNEQFF
CDR3nt: TGTGCCAGCAGTGTTGCTAGCGGAGGATACAATGAGCAGTTCTTC

j_gene: TRBJ2-5
abundance: medium-sized
d_gene: -
len: 12
v_gene: TRBV7-2
CDR3aa: CASSPTLQTQYF
CDR3nt: TGTGCCAGCAGCCCAACCCTTCAGACCCAGTACTTC

j_gene: TRBJ2-1
abundance: few
d_gene: -
len: 16
v_gene: TRBV28
CDR3aa: CASSLSAVSSYNEQFF
CDR3nt: TGTGCCAGCAGTTTATCGGCGGTTTCGTCCTACAATGAGCAGTTCTTC

j_gene: TRBJ2-5
abundance: medium-sized
d_gene: -
len: 12
v_gene: TRBV28
CDR3aa: CASSGQAETQYF
CDR3nt: TGTGCCAGCAGTGGCCAGGCAGAGACCCAGTACTTC

j_gene: TRBJ2-7
abundance: many
d_gene: -
len: 14
v_gene: TRBV6-2/TRBV6-3
CDR3aa: CASSYRLVPHEQYF
CDR3nt: TGTGCCAGCAGTTACCGACTAGTTCCCCACGAGCAGTACTTC

j_gene: TRBJ2-1
abundance: many
d_gene: -
len: 16
v_gene: TRBV28
CDR3aa: CASSQPEQGSYNEQFF
CDR3nt: TGTGCCAGCTCCCAACCGGAACAGGGCTCCTACAATGAGCAGTTCTTC

j_gene: TRBJ2-5
abundance: -
d_gene: -
len: 15
v_gene: TRBV28
CDR3aa: CASSLKRVQKETQYF
CDR3nt: TGTGCCAGCAGTCTAAAGCGGGTTCAAAAAGAGACCCAGTACTTC

j_gene: TRBJ2-2
abundance: medium-sized
d_gene: -
len: 14
v_gene: TRBV11-2
CDR3aa: CASSFEMNTGELFF
CDR3nt: TGTGCCAGCAGCTTCGAGATGAACACCGGGGAGCTGTTTTTT

j_gene: TRBJ2-3
abundance: -
d_gene: TRBD1
len: 14
v_gene: TRBV5-1
CDR3aa: CASSWKGGADTQYF
CDR3nt: TGCGCCAGCAGCTGGAAAGGGGGCGCAGATACGCAGTATTTT

j_gene: TRBJ1-5
abundance: medium-sized
d_gene: -
len: 13
v_gene: TRBV28
CDR3aa: CASREGEHQPQHF
CDR3nt: TGTGCCAGCAGGGAGGGTGAGCATCAGCCCCAGCATTTT

j_gene: TRBJ2-5
abundance: many
d_gene: -
len: 13
v_gene: TRBV5-6
CDR3aa: CASTPRLQETQYF
CDR3nt: TGTGCCAGCACCCCCCGGCTTCAAGAGACCCAGTACTTC

j_gene: TRBJ1-2
abundance: medium-sized
d_gene: TRBD1
len: 14
v_gene: TRBV20-1
CDR3aa: CSVVLGQGNGGYTF
CDR3nt: TGCAGTGTCGTCCTGGGACAGGGGAACGGGGGCTACACCTTC

j_gene: TRBJ2-5
abundance: medium-sized
d_gene: -
len: 15
v_gene: TRBV25-1
CDR3aa: CASSEGTAWQETQYF
CDR3nt: TGTGCCAGCAGTGAGGGTACAGCGTGGCAAGAGACCCAGTACTTC

j_gene: TRBJ2-5
abundance: medium-sized
d_gene: -
len: 12
v_gene: TRBV28
CDR3aa: CASRRQQETQYF
CDR3nt: TGTGCCAGCAGGCGGCAACAAGAGACCCAGTACTTC

j_gene: TRBJ1-1
abundance: medium-sized
d_gene: -
len: 12
v_gene: TRBV7-9
CDR3aa: CASSPAYTEAFF
CDR3nt: TGTGCCAGCAGCCCGGCGTACACTGAAGCTTTCTTT

j_gene: TRBJ2-3
abundance: many
d_gene: -
len: 13
v_gene: TRBV20-1
CDR3aa: CSARLDGADTQYF
CDR3nt: TGCAGTGCTAGGTTGGACGGCGCAGATACGCAGTATTTT

j_gene: TRBJ2-1
abundance: many
d_gene: -
len: 12
v_gene: TRBV28
CDR3aa: CASRLRRDEQFF
CDR3nt: TGTGCCAGCAGACTTAGGAGGGATGAGCAGTTCTTC

j_gene: TRBJ2-2
abundance: many
d_gene: -
len: 12
v_gene: TRBV11-2
CDR3aa: CASSQGGGELFF
CDR3nt: TGTGCCAGCAGCCAGGGGGGTGGGGAGCTGTTTTTT

j_gene: TRBJ2-5
abundance: many
d_gene: TRBD2
len: 15
v_gene: TRBV4-3
CDR3aa: CASSQVPSGEETQYF
CDR3nt: TGCGCCAGCAGCCAAGTTCCTAGCGGGGAAGAGACCCAGTACTTC

j_gene: TRBJ1-6
abundance: -
d_gene: -
len: 14
v_gene: TRBV9
CDR3aa: CASSVDGDNSPLHF
CDR3nt: TGTGCCAGCAGCGTAGACGGGGACAATTCACCCCTCCACTTT

j_gene: TRBJ2-3
abundance: many
d_gene: -
len: 14
v_gene: TRBV7-9
CDR3aa: CASSSRRAPDTQYF
CDR3nt: TGTGCCAGCAGCTCCCGTAGAGCGCCTGATACGCAGTATTTT

j_gene: TRBJ2-1
abundance: medium-sized
d_gene: -
len: 15
v_gene: TRBV27
CDR3aa: CASTSPPVSNNEQFF
CDR3nt: TGTGCCAGCACCTCCCCCCCCGTCTCCAACAATGAGCAGTTCTTC

j_gene: TRBJ1-6
abundance: -
d_gene: -
len: 14
v_gene: TRBV4-1
CDR3aa: CASSQGTEYSPLHF
CDR3nt: TGCGCCAGCAGCCAAGGGACGGAGTATTCACCCCTCCACTTT

j_gene: TRBJ1-1
abundance: many
d_gene: -
len: 11
v_gene: TRBV4-2
CDR3aa: CASSQNRAAFF
CDR3nt: TGTGCCAGCAGCCAAAACAGGGCGGCTTTCTTT

j_gene: TRBJ2-1
abundance: -
d_gene: -
len: 13
v_gene: TRBV20-1
CDR3aa: CSANWRAWNEQFF
CDR3nt: TGCAGTGCTAATTGGAGGGCTTGGAATGAGCAGTTCTTC

j_gene: TRBJ1-5
abundance: -
d_gene: -
len: 15
v_gene: TRBV7-2
CDR3aa: CASSSRPEMHQPQHF
CDR3nt: TGTGCCAGCAGCTCCCGGCCCGAGATGCATCAGCCCCAGCATTTT

j_gene: TRBJ1-5
abundance: medium-sized
d_gene: -
len: 13
v_gene: TRBV6-1
CDR3aa: CASSGGRRQPQHF
CDR3nt: TGTGCCAGCAGTGGAGGCAGGCGACAGCCCCAGCATTTT

j_gene: TRBJ1-5
abundance: -
d_gene: -
len: 13
v_gene: TRBV5-6
CDR3aa: CASSLGPRLPQHF
CDR3nt: TGTGCCAGCAGCTTGGGGCCTAGGCTGCCCCAGCATTTT

j_gene: TRBJ1-4
abundance: medium-sized
d_gene: TRBD1
len: 15
v_gene: TRBV7-9
CDR3aa: CASSTGQGKEEKLFF
CDR3nt: TGTGCCAGCAGCACCGGACAGGGGAAGGAAGAAAAACTGTTTTTT

j_gene: TRBJ2-3
abundance: -
d_gene: TRBD1
len: 14
v_gene: TRBV7-9
CDR3aa: CASSTTGGPDTQYF
CDR3nt: TGTGCCAGCAGCACGACAGGGGGCCCAGATACGCAGTATTTT

j_gene: TRBJ2-7
abundance: many
d_gene: -
len: 14
v_gene: TRBV2
CDR3aa: CASSPRPYSYEQYF
CDR3nt: TGTGCCAGCAGCCCTCGCCCATATAGCTACGAGCAGTACTTC